This T cell receptor beta chain was recovered during a study of neoadjuvant anti-PD-1 for oral cavity cancer. Overall study findings and caveats: Each response group had just a few patients in TCR analyses. Greater tumor shrinkage accompanied bigger post-treatment sizes of preexisting clones.

As to this clone: Its specificity is unknown.

Most tumor samples had approximately 4.6 ug input DNA in two replicates. Assay used: immunoSEQ multiplex PCR; TCRdb lists only in-frame clones, some missing. The sample lists 6,600 or so clones, 45% seen once, with 25% in the top ten. This CDR3 has 14 residues. Germline V gene data show CDR1 as MNHNY and CDR2 as SVGAGI (reference sequence). Trimming pared 0 bases from V and 4 bases from J, leaving 7 bases between. Sequenced material: tumor tissue, taken before nivolumab (anti-PD-1) treatment. The clonotype originates from a person between 35 and 79 years old with oral cavity squamous cell carcinoma. This chain joins TRBV6-6 and TRBJ1-3; D not resolved. This CDR3 is CASSYSGGGNTIYF. The CDR3 nucleotides read TGTGCCAGCAGTTACTCGGGAGGAGGAAACACCATATATTTT.